This record looks at one T cell receptor (beta chain) sequence and its context. Since the CDR3 does not end with the conserved phenylalanine or tryptophan, this likely comes from a read error. The template was RNA from unsorted bulk tissue. The CDR3 is 12 amino acids. Germline CDR1 SGHDT, CDR2 YYEEEE. TCRbeta libraries were built with three rounds of nested PCR, modified from ARM-PCR. TCRdb reanalysed the multiplex PCR reads using MiXCR and keeps one entry per CDR3 protein. This table holds 220,000 or so distinct CDR3 sequences, about 76% found once. This entry is derived from a study of tumor and adjacent non-tumor tissue in lung cancer.

Sequencing was carried out using lung tumor tissue. The source of this sequence is a man between 60 and 75 years old with non-small cell lung cancer. The chain recombines TRBV5-6 with TRBJ2-7; D ambiguous. The DNA for the CDR3 is TGTGCCAGCAGCCAGGTGGGGTACGGGCAGTACATC. Translation gives CASSQVGYGQYI.